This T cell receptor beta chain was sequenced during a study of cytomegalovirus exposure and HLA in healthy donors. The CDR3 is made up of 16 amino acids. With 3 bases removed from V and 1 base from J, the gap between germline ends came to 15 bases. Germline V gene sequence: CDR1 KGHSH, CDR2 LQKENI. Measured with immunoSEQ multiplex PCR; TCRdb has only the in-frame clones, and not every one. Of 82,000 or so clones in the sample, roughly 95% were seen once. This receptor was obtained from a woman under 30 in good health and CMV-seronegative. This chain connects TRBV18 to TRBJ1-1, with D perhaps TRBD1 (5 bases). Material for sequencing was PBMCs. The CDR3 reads CASSPYPGGENTEAFF. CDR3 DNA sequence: TGTGCCAGCTCACCCTACCCGGGAGGGGAGAACACTGAAGCTTTCTTT.